The text below deals with one T cell receptor (beta chain). Its antigen remains unidentified. A junction end diverges from the germline sequence, so it may reflect a read error. This sample was included in a study of cytomegalovirus exposure and HLA in healthy donors. Study-level results: Follow-up analysis seemed to connect common viral pathogens with several of the most significant clusters identified. An analysis that was carried out later associated approximately 15,000 TCR beta sequences with HLA alleles at 0.05 false discovery rate.

There are 13 residues in the CDR3. Looked up from germline, CDR1 is SEHNR and CDR2 is FQNEAQ (reference sequence). With 60 Vbeta and 13 Jbeta primers, the PCR was carried out. Here immunoSEQ multiplex PCR was the method, and the copy in TCRdb shows in-frame clones only, minus some. The table records about 160,000 clones, about 80% of them present only once. The rearrangement uses TRBV7-9 and TRBJ2-1; 10 nucleotides align to TRBD2. The sequence came from a man younger than 45 in good health and CMV-seronegative. What was sequenced was PBMCs. The CDR3 coding sequence is TGTGCCAGCAGCATAGCGGGAGGAAATGAGCAGTTCTTC. Encoded protein: CASSIAGGNEQFF. Drawing the rest from reference TRBV7-9 and TRBJ2-1, the complete variable domain is DTGVSQNPRHKITKRGQNVTFRCDPISEHNRLYWYRQTLGQGPEFLTYFQNEAQLEKSRLLSDRFSAERPKGSFSTLEIQRTEQGDSAMYLCASSIAGGNEQFFGPGTRLTVL.